A single sample is the source of the 4 T cell receptor beta chains below, sequenced in a study of cytomegalovirus exposure and HLA in healthy donors. TCRdb's table, derived via immunoSEQ multiplex PCR, lists solely in-frame clones and lacks some. The sample has about 21,000 clones, roughly 97% seen once. Source material: PBMCs. These receptor sequences come from a man aged 30 to 45 in good health and CMV-seropositive.

In DNA form, the CDR3 reads TGTGCCAGCAGTTACTCACCCCCTGGGAGCTCCTACGAGCAGTACTTC. Protein sequence: CASSYSPPGSSYEQYF. This chain links TRBV6-5 with TRBJ2-7, with a possible D match to TRBD2 (5 bases). The CDR3 covers 16 residues. Per germline, CDR1 MNHEY and CDR2 SVGAGI. Between the trimmed V and J ends, which lost 0 bases and 0 bases, there was a span of 12 bases.

The chain recombines TRBV29-1 with TRBJ2-5; 10 positions match TRBD2. This CDR3 has 21 amino acids. V lost 0 bases, J lost 4 bases, and 23 bases stayed unmatched. Germline V gene data show CDR1 as SQVTM and CDR2 as ANQGSEA. This CDR3 is CSVEDLWAVASGRAFGETQYF. In nucleotides, the CDR3 is TGCAGCGTTGAAGATTTGTGGGCGGTTGCCAGCGGGAGGGCATTTGGAGAGACCCAGTACTTC. The full variable domain, in which reference TRBV29-1 and TRBJ2-5 provide the parts outside the CDR3, is SAVISQKPSRDICQRGTSLTIQCQVDSQVTMMFWYRQQPGQSLTLIATANQGSEATYESGFVIDKFPISRPNLTFSTLTVSNMSPEDSSIYLCSVEDLWAVASGRAFGETQYFGPGTRLLVL.

V gene TRBV5-4 combines with J gene TRBJ2-2; the D gene is possibly TRBD2 (6 bases). CDR1 SGHNT and CDR2 YYREEE come from the germline V gene (reference sequence). The CDR3 has 15 amino acids. The V end was cut by 7 bases, the J end by 1 base, with 14 bases between. The CDR3 DNA reads as TGTGCCAGCTCCAGGAAAGCGGGGAACACCGGGGAGCTGTTTTTT. This translates into CASSRKAGNTGELFF.

Here the CDR3 reads CASAGTASYEQYF. The CDR3 DNA follows: TGTGCCAGCGCTGGGACAGCATCCTACGAGCAGTACTTC. The gene calls are TRBV27 and TRBJ2-7; 7 bases align to TRBD1. The CDR3 is 13 residues long. The trim removed 8 bases at V and 1 base at J, leaving 5 bases unmatched. Germline V gene lookup returns CDR1 MNHEY and CDR2 SMNVEV (reference sequence).